These 8 T cell receptor beta chains share one sample of origin, sequenced in a study of blood T cells in healthy people across ages. With a J-beta primer mix and a sample-barcoded 5' primer, a second PCR ran about 6 to 11 cycles. TCRdb reprocessed the 5' RACE reads via MiXCR and lists one record per CDR3 protein. The table lists about 1.4 million distinct CDR3 sequences, approximately 59% of them singletons, with more than 6% in the top ten. The sample was blood. These receptor sequences come from a young man in good health.

This sequence joins TRBV20-1 and TRBJ1-5; 7 bases agree with TRBD1. V trimming: 4 bases; J trimming: 6 bases; junction bases outside the gene matches: 12. This CDR3 comprises 15 residues. Germline loops: CDR1 DFQATT, CDR2 SNEGSKA (reference sequence). The CDR3 region is CSATYRGGSAQPQHF. The CDR3, as DNA: TGCAGTGCTACCTACAGGGGCGGATCCGCTCAGCCCCAGCATTTT.

V and J are TRBV28 and TRBJ2-1, with TRBD2 identical over 8 bases. The V gene end was trimmed by 5 bases and the J gene end by 6 bases; junction bases not matched to a gene: 6. This CDR3 has 14 amino acids. Germline CDR1 and CDR2: MDHEN and SYDVKM. The CDR3 region has the DNA TGTGCCAGCAGTGAGACCGGGGGGGGCAATGAGCAGTTCTTC. Its translation is CASSETGGGNEQFF.

This chain's CDR3 is CASSYLAGSGGYEQYF. As DNA, the CDR3 is TGTGCCAGCAGTTACTTGGCTGGTAGCGGGGGCTACGAGCAGTACTTC. The chain has TRBV6-2 or TRBV6-3 and TRBJ2-5, with 9 bases identical to TRBD2. The tail of the sequence fits TRBJ2-7 better, so the J call may be wrong. CDR3 size: 16 residues. CDR1 and CDR2 from the germline V gene are MNHEY and SVGEGT.

The V gene is TRBV29-1, the J gene TRBJ1-2; 7 bases fit TRBD1. The CDR3 contains 14 residues. Germline CDR1 is SQVTM and CDR2 is ANQGSEA. J gave up 3 bases and V 0 bases, and 4 bases lay outside the gene matches. CDR3 residues: CSVEDRDRDYGYTF. The DNA for the CDR3 is TGCAGCGTTGAAGATCGCGACAGGGACTATGGCTACACCTTC.

To note about this clonotype: The germline gene is not matched at one end of the junction; a read error may be the cause. This chain connects TRBV20-1 to TRBJ2-1; the D gene could be TRBD1 or TRBD2 (6 bases each). The CDR3 consists of 16 residues. Germline V gene data show CDR1 as DFQATT and CDR2 as SNEGSKA (reference sequence). CDR3 sequence (DNA): TGCAGTACTAGGGGGGCCCCTTTGTATCACTACAATGAGCAGTTCTTC. This gives the protein CSTRGAPLYHYNEQFF.

The CDR3 sequence is CATSRGIDYGYTF. Here the CDR3 DNA reads TGTGCCACCAGCAGAGGAATTGACTATGGCTACACCTTC. The J gene is TRBJ1-2, the V gene TRBV15, with D unresolved. This CDR3 has 13 residues. Trimming took off 1 base at V and 3 bases at J, with 6 bases between the two ends. The V gene's germline CDR1 is LNHNV and CDR2 YYDKDF (reference sequence).

This clonotype was found many times. The chain links TRBV7-2 to TRBJ2-1; 11 positions agree with TRBD2. Trimming removed 4 bases from V and 4 bases from J; junction bases left unmatched: 3. The CDR3 runs 15 residues. Germline lookup yields CDR1 SGHTA and CDR2 FQGNSA. The CDR3 reads CASSSLAGGYNEQFF. The CDR3 DNA reads as TGTGCCAGCAGCTCCCTAGCGGGGGGATACAATGAGCAGTTCTTC.

The CDR3 region is CASSSDLVSYEQYF. As DNA, the CDR3 is TGCGCCAGCAGCTCTGACCTCGTGAGCTACGAGCAGTACTTC. The chain carries TRBV5-1 and TRBJ2-7; D unclear. Germline lookup yields CDR1 SGHRS and CDR2 YFSETQ. This CDR3 comprises 14 residues. Trimming left V 3 bases short and J 3 bases short, with 13 bases between.